The source of this T cell receptor beta chain is a study of tumor-infiltrating lymphocytes in primary liver carcinoma. Overall study context: Patients' primary liver carcinoma was surgically resected. Patients comprised men and women whose ages fell between 30 and 69 years.

Blood RNA came from unsorted whole blood; germline DNA was also extracted. Concerning this clonotype: Its ends do not fully match the called genes, so a read error is possible.

The CDR3 is made up of 15 amino acids. Germline V gives CDR1 LGHNA, CDR2 YSLEER. Constant-region priming of 500 to 550 ng total RNA yielded TCR beta cDNA. Three rounds of nested multiplex PCR with slightly modified ARM-PCR produced TCR beta libraries. A C-beta reverse primer and TRBV1-TRBV30 forward primers served in each of the first two PCR rounds, at ten to eleven cycles apiece. TCRdb re-derived calls from the multiplex PCR reads in MiXCR, one entry per CDR3 protein. Of about 320,000 distinct CDR3 sequences in the sample, approximately 54% were seen once. The TCR comes from a woman aged 30 to 39 with primary liver carcinoma and hepatitis B virus infection. The V and J genes are TRBV4-3 and TRBJ2-5, with unresolved D. The sample was peripheral blood. CDR3 bases: TGTGCCAGCAGCCAAGATAACGAATACCATGAGACCCAGTACTTC. Translated: CASSQDNEYHETQYF.